Listed below are T cell receptor beta chains from one sample, sequenced in a study of shared clonotypes between healthy human individuals. Sequencing was performed with immunoSEQ multiplex PCR; in TCRdb, only in-frame clones are kept and a portion is missing. The sample shows some 2,500,000 clones, 93% of them seen only once. The source material was naive CD4+ T cells from PBMCs. These receptors were collected from a man in his late teens or twenties in good health. Some clones in this sample may be carry-over from other donors' samples. Each CDR3 is given with its conserved first and last residue. The D gene is left open where the match is weak. Some rows have no size entry. The others give once, few or many, or a class for an expanded clone.

j_call v_call cdr3_length d_call clone_size cdr3_nt cdr3_aa
TRBJ1-6 TRBV9 15 - - TGTGCCAGCAGCGCGAGGGACGGGAATAATTCACCCCTCCACTTT CASSARDGNNSPLHF
TRBJ2-7 TRBV6-5 14 - - TGTGCCAGCAGTTACCGGGATTACTCCTACGAGCAGTACTTC CASSYRDYSYEQYF
TRBJ1-2 TRBV28 15 TRBD1 - TGTGCCAGCAGACCACCGGGACAGATAAACTATGGCTACACCTTC CASRPPGQINYGYTF
TRBJ2-2 TRBV19 15 - - TGTGCCAGTAGTCTCAGGGACCCTTGGCCCGGGGAGCTGTTTTTT CASSLRDPWPGELFF
TRBJ1-2 TRBV19 17 TRBD1 - TGTGCCAGTAGTATAATCAGACAGGGCTTGCGAGGGTATGGCTACACCTTC CASSIIRQGLRGYGYTF
TRBJ2-1 TRBV7-3 15 TRBD2 - TGTGCCAGCAGCACCGCTAGCGGAGCCTACAATGAGCAGTTCTTC CASSTASGAYNEQFF
TRBJ1-1 TRBV6-6 13 - - TGTGCCAGCAGTTGGGGTATCGACACTGAAGCTTTCTTT CASSWGIDTEAFF
TRBJ1-1 TRBV7-9 13 - few TGTGCCAGCAGCTTAGCAGGGTTTACTGAAGCTTTCTTT CASSLAGFTEAFF
TRBJ1-6 TRBV27 15 - once TGTGCCAGCAGTTTCCGGGACGGGTCTTTTTCACCCCTCCACTTT CASSFRDGSFSPLHF
TRBJ2-6 TRBV6-4 15 TRBD1 - TGTGCCAGCAGCGAGGGACAGCCTGGGGCCAACGTCCTGACTTTC CASSEGQPGANVLTF
TRBJ2-5 TRBV7-9 17 TRBD1 - TGTGCCAGCAGCTCGAGCACAGGGGCCAGCTACCAAGAGACCCAGTACTTC CASSSSTGASYQETQYF
TRBJ2-7 TRBV2 13 - - TGTGCCAGCAGGTACAGGGTCGGTGGCGAGCAGTACTTC CASRYRVGGEQYF
TRBJ2-7 TRBV5-1 16 TRBD2 - TGCGCCAGCAGCTTGGGGACTAGCGGGTTCTCCTACGAGCAGTACTTC CASSLGTSGFSYEQYF
TRBJ2-2 TRBV6-7 13 - - TGTGCCAGCAGTCCCTCGAACACCGGGGAGCTGTTTTTT CASSPSNTGELFF
TRBJ1-1 TRBV28 14 - - TGTGCCAGCAGTATACCGGGCCGGGGCACTGAAGCTTTCTTT CASSIPGRGTEAFF
TRBJ2-7 TRBV7-2 16 TRBD1 - TGTGCCAGCAGCATTCAGCCGGGACAGAGGACCTACGAGCAGTACTTC CASSIQPGQRTYEQYF
TRBJ2-7 TRBV6-1 13 - once TGTGCCAGCAGGGGGGGCTTACTCCTGTGGCAGTACTTC CASRGGLLLWQYF
TRBJ2-3 TRBV6-5 15 TRBD2 - TGTGCCAGCAGATCTAGCGGGAGGGCAAGGGATACGCAGTATTTT CASRSSGRARDTQYF
TRBJ1-1 TRBV28 11 - - TGTGCCAGCAGGATTATGACTGAAGCTTTCTTT CASRIMTEAFF
TRBJ1-5 TRBV6-1 14 - once TGTGCCGCATCGTCGGAGGGGGGATATCAGCCCCAGCATTTT CAASSEGGYQPQHF
TRBJ2-5 TRBV5-1 14 TRBD1 - TGCGCCAGCAGCGCCGGGACAGGGGGGGAGACCCAGTACTTC CASSAGTGGETQYF
TRBJ2-1 TRBV5-4 12 - - TGTGCCAGCAGATCCCAGCTCTATGAGCAGTTCTTC CASRSQLYEQFF
TRBJ1-5 TRBV30 13 TRBD1 - TGTGCCTGGAGTGCACAGGGGGCGCAGCCCCAGCATTTT CAWSAQGAQPQHF
TRBJ2-7 TRBV4-2 13 - - TGTGCCAGCAGCCAAGCGGGGGGCGGGGAGCAGTACTTC CASSQAGGGEQYF
TRBJ2-7 TRBV30 11 - - TGTGCCTGGAGTGTTGCTCGCGAGCAGTACTTC CAWSVAREQYF
TRBJ2-1 TRBV6-6 13 - once TGTGCCAGCAGTTACTCGGGGCGCAATGAGCAGTTCTTC CASSYSGRNEQFF
TRBJ2-7 TRBV5-5 15 - - TGTGCCAGCAGCTTGGCTGGGAATTTGGGCTACGAGCAGTACTTC CASSLAGNLGYEQYF
TRBJ2-5 TRBV30 13 TRBD2 - TGTGCCTGGAGCGGGGGGGCCCAAGAGACCCAGTACTTC CAWSGGAQETQYF
TRBJ2-2 TRBV4-3 18 TRBD2 - TGCGCCAGCAGCCGACGTAGCGGGAGGGCCCGGAACACCGGGGAGCTGTTTTTT CASSRRSGRARNTGELFF
TRBJ1-5 TRBV18 16 TRBD1 - TGTGCCAGCTCCACCGGGGACAGGGGCTACAATCAGCCCCAGCATTTT CASSTGDRGYNQPQHF